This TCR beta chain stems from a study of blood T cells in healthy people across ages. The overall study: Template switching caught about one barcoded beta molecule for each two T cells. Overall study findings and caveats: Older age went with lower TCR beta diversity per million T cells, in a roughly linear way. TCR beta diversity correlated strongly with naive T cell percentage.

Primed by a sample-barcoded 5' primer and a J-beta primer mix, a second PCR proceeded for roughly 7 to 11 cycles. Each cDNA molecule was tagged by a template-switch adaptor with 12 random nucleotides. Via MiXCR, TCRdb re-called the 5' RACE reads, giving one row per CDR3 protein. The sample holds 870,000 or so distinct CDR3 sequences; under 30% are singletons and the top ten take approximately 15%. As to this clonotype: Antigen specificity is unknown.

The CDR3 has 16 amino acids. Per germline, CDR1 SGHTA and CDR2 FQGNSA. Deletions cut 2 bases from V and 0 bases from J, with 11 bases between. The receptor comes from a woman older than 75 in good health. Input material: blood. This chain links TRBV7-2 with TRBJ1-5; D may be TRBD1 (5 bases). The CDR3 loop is CASSLSGTLSNQPQHF. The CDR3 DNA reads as TGTGCCAGCAGCTTATCAGGGACCCTTAGCAATCAGCCCCAGCATTTT.